This T cell receptor (beta chain) stems from a study of shared clonotypes between healthy human individuals. This CDR3 contains 14 residues. From germline, CDR1 is SGHKS and CDR2 YYEKEE (reference sequence). Germline trimming cut 5 bases from V and 2 bases from J; bases unmatched to any gene: 4. The repertoire was sequenced with immunoSEQ multiplex PCR; TCRdb's copy has only in-frame clones and lacks some. Here the sample spans about 2.3 million clones, about 92% being singletons. This sequence was found in a man aged 18 to 29 in good health. Some clones in this sample may be carry-over from other donors' samples. V is TRBV5-5 and J is TRBJ1-2, with 9 bases fitting TRBD1. Sequencing was done on a sample of naive CD4+ T cells from PBMCs. Subset denoted: CD45RA+ positively selected. In DNA, the CDR3 is TGTGCCAGCAGGAGAGGACAGGGGAACTATGGCTACACCTTC. It specifies CASRRGQGNYGYTF.